Presented here are 21 T cell receptor beta chains from one specimen sequenced in a study of blood T cell repertoires in COVID-19. TCRdb keeps only in-frame clones here, not all; method: immunoSEQ multiplex PCR. The repertoire consists of about 200,000 clones, with about four fifths occurring once and the leading ten covering 6% to 8%. Sequencing was performed on PBMCs or T cells enriched from blood (not recorded which). These receptor sequences come from a man aged 35 to 55 who had recovered from COVID-19.

The V call is TRBV2, the J call TRBJ1-5; unclear D gene. The CDR3 extends over 13 amino acids. CDR1 SNHLY and CDR2 FYNNEI come from the germline V gene. Between the trimmed V and J ends, which lost 7 bases and 3 bases, there was a span of 10 bases. The CDR3 nucleotides read TGTGCCAGCACTCAGGAGGTCAATCAGCCCCAGCATTTT. The encoded protein is CASTQEVNQPQHF.

This clone was seen a handful of times. The chain is built from TRBV5-1 and TRBJ2-3; TRBD2 agrees at 8 bases. The junction had 6 bases not matched to a gene; V was cut back by 3 bases and J by 6 bases. The germline V gene encodes CDR1 SGHRS and CDR2 YFSETQ. The CDR3 loop spans 14 amino acids. This chain's CDR3 is CASSSSGLDDTQYF. CDR3 in DNA: TGCGCCAGCAGCTCTAGCGGGCTGGATGATACGCAGTATTTT.

Concerning this clone: The limits of the CDR3 on the DNA are not certain, so only TCRdb's listed CDR3 is given. The J gene is TRBJ2-7, the V gene TRBV2; the D segment call TRBD1 is taken from the table without a DNA check. The CDR3 contains 16 residues when both ends are counted. CDR1 SNHLY and CDR2 FYNNEI come from the germline V gene. CDR3 in amino acids: CASILGGPGGFYEQYF.

V is TRBV28 and J is TRBJ1-1; D not resolved. The CDR3 runs 12 residues. Germline V gives CDR1 MDHEN, CDR2 SYDVKM. V shed 4 bases and J shed 2 bases, with 5 bases lying between them. The CDR3 reads CASSSSNTEAFF. The CDR3 DNA reads as TGTGCCAGCAGTTCCTCCAACACTGAAGCTTTCTTT.

This chain joins TRBV4-1 and TRBJ2-5; TRBD2 might be the D (5 bases). Germline lookup yields CDR1 MGHRA and CDR2 YSYEKL. CDR3 size: 16 residues. V gave up 0 bases and J gave up 5 bases, with 16 bases separating them. CDR3 sequence (DNA): TGCGCCAGCAGCCAAGATCATTCGCCCTCGGGGGAGACCCAGTACTTC. Translated, it gives CASSQDHSPSGETQYF.

The chain joins TRBV4-2 to TRBJ1-1, with unresolved D. CDR1 LGHNA and CDR2 YNFKEQ come from the germline V gene. The CDR3 extends over 17 amino acids. V was cut by 0 bases and J by 4 bases, with 18 bases left in between. CDR3 amino acids: CASSQDSVGMEGTEAFF. DNA of the CDR3: TGTGCCAGCAGCCAAGATAGTGTCGGCATGGAGGGCACTGAAGCTTTCTTT.

The J gene is TRBJ1-5, the V gene TRBV4-2; no clear D gene. V was shortened by 1 base and J by 2 bases, with 9 bases between the two germline ends. The CDR3 spans 15 residues. Germline CDR1 LGHNA, CDR2 YNFKEQ. The CDR3 region has the DNA TGTGCCAGCAGCCAAGGAGACGGGGGCAATCAGCCCCAGCATTTT. Translated: CASSQGDGGNQPQHF.

A few counts support this clone. This rearrangement joins TRBV4-2 to TRBJ2-7; 12 nucleotides match TRBD1. This CDR3 contains 15 residues. Looked up from germline, CDR1 is LGHNA and CDR2 is YNFKEQ. V lost 3 bases and J lost 6; bases outside the gene matches: 6. This CDR3 is CASSHAGTGGSEQYF. The CDR3 DNA sequence: TGTGCCAGCAGCCACGCCGGGACAGGGGGCTCCGAGCAGTACTTC.

The chain couples TRBV2 to TRBJ1-5; no firm D call. The germline CDR1 and CDR2 sequences are SNHLY and FYNNEI. CDR3 length: 14 residues. V was clipped by 6 bases and J by 2 bases, with 11 bases between them. The CDR3 is CASSTLGGNQPQHF. The CDR3 nucleotides are TGTGCCAGCAGCACCTTGGGAGGCAATCAGCCCCAGCATTTT.

This clone was detected only a few times. The chain has TRBV18 and TRBJ1-1, with no clear D. CDR1 and CDR2 (germline): KGHSH, LQKENI. This CDR3 spans 14 amino acids. V was trimmed by 4 bases and J by 3 bases, leaving 12 bases between them. The CDR3 nucleotides are TGTGCCAGCTCACTGCGTAAGTCGGACACTGAAGCTTTCTTT. Encoded protein: CASSLRKSDTEAFF.

CDR3 nucleotides: TGTGCCAGCAGCCAAGATACGGGGGGGACTGAAGCTTTCTTT. It specifies CASSQDTGGTEAFF. The J gene is TRBJ1-1, the V gene TRBV4-2; maybe TRBD1 (5 bases). V was trimmed by 0 bases and J by 5 bases, leaving 10 bases between them. Germline V gene sequence: CDR1 LGHNA, CDR2 YNFKEQ. The CDR3 runs to 14 residues.

This chain links TRBV6-5 with TRBJ1-4; D not resolved. Trimming pared 5 bases from V and 0 bases from J, leaving 7 bases between. The germline V gene encodes CDR1 MNHEY and CDR2 SVGAGI. CDR3 length equals 14 residues. The CDR3 loop is CASSQIATNEKLFF. In DNA, the CDR3 is TGTGCCAGCAGTCAAATTGCAACTAATGAAAAACTGTTTTTT.

The J gene is TRBJ2-1, the V gene TRBV29-1, with 10 bases aligning to TRBD2. V dropped 5 bases and J dropped 12; count of bases not matched to a gene: 7. CDR1 SQVTM and CDR2 ANQGSEA come from the germline V gene. This CDR3 spans 12 amino acids. CDR3 sequence reads: CSVLRTSGAQFF. CDR3 nucleotide sequence: TGCAGCGTTTTACGGACTAGCGGTGCGCAGTTCTTC.

J is TRBJ1-3 and V is TRBV29-1; D is uncertain. The CDR3 has 14 residues. The germline CDR1 and CDR2 sequences are SQVTM and ANQGSEA. V was trimmed by 5 bases and J by 7 bases, leaving 18 bases between them. The CDR3 sequence: CSVSMTSPANTIYF. CDR3 bases: TGCAGCGTTTCTATGACTTCCCCCGCGAACACCATATATTTT.

The chain employs TRBV19 and TRBJ1-2; a weak D match, TRBD1 (6 bases). There are 14 residues in the CDR3. Germline V gene data show CDR1 as LNHDA and CDR2 as SQIVND (reference sequence). V was pared by 5 bases and J by 3 bases, with 13 bases between. The CDR3 loop reads CASSPRDNYYGYTF. CDR3 nucleotide sequence: TGTGCCAGTAGTCCTCGGGACAATTACTATGGCTACACCTTC.

The chain employs TRBV3-1 (or the pseudogene TRBV3-2) and TRBJ1-1, with 7 bases that match TRBD1. The V gene end was trimmed by 1 base and the J gene end by 9 bases; junction bases not matched to a gene: 8. This CDR3 has 14 amino acids. CDR1 is LGHDT and CDR2 is YNNKEL in the germline V gene (reference sequence). Written as DNA, the CDR3 is TGTGCCAGCAGCCAAGGCGGGCAGGGGGGAAAAGCTTTCTTT. Protein sequence: CASSQGGQGGKAFF.

This chain uses TRBV10-3 with TRBJ2-5; TRBD2 matches 9 bases. J gave up 1 base and V 5 bases, and 5 bases lay outside the gene matches. There are 15 residues in the CDR3. Germline values: CDR1 ENHRY, CDR2 SYGVKD. The CDR3 sequence is CAISRASGTQETQYF. DNA of the CDR3: TGTGCCATCAGTAGGGCTAGCGGGACCCAAGAGACCCAGTACTTC.

The chain employs TRBV16 and TRBJ2-6; TRBD1 matches at 8 bases. The V and J ends lost 3 bases and 5 bases, in that order; junction bases with no gene match: 3. The CDR3 contains 15 residues. The germline V gene has CDR1 KGHSY and CDR2 FQNENV. CDR3: CASSHGQGWANVLTF. CDR3 nucleotides: TGTGCCAGCAGCCACGGACAGGGCTGGGCCAACGTCCTGACTTTC.

The CDR3 nucleotides are TGTGCCAGCAGCTTAGCTAGCGGGACAGATACGCAGTATTTT. This sequence encodes CASSLASGTDTQYF. The V and J genes are TRBV7-2 and TRBJ2-3; 7 bases line up with TRBD2. The CDR3 has 14 residues. With 0 bases clipped from V and 3 bases from J, the junction kept 0 bases outside the gene matches. Germline CDR1 is SGHTA and CDR2 is FQGNSA.

The chain uses TRBV2 and TRBJ1-5; 8 bases agree with TRBD1. CDR1 is SNHLY, CDR2 FYNNEI, per germline. The CDR3 is 13 amino acids. J was trimmed by 6 bases and V by 7 bases; bases with no gene match: 5. This chain's CDR3 is CASIGQGGQPQHF. The CDR3 nucleotides read TGTGCCAGCATTGGACAGGGAGGTCAGCCCCAGCATTTT.

The chain has TRBV6-4 and TRBJ1-1; perhaps TRBD1 as D (5 bases). The CDR3 is made up of 15 amino acids. Trimming pared 3 bases from V and 0 bases from J, leaving 11 bases between. The germline CDR1 and CDR2 sequences are MRHNA and SNTAGT. The CDR3 bases are TGTGCCAGCAGTGATTTTGGACACCTGAACACTGAAGCTTTCTTT. This encodes CASSDFGHLNTEAFF.